The source of this T cell receptor (beta chain) is a study of T-cell memory formation after mild COVID-19. The wider study: There were largely donor-specific TCR clusters.

About this clonotype itself: Its antigen is currently unknown.

The study, taken as a whole, reports: Clones contracting over day 15 to 85 were CD4/CD8 balanced, with later expanders leaning CD4+.

Deletions cut 2 bases from V and 15 bases from J, with 17 bases between. The CDR3 loop spans 14 amino acids. Per the germline V gene, CDR1 is SEHNR and CDR2 is FQNEAQ (reference sequence). Constant-segment primers were used for 5'RACE, and the resulting TCR alpha and TCR beta cDNA libraries carried sample barcodes and UMIs. TCRdb independently ran MiXCR on the 5' RACE reads; one entry per CDR3 protein. This sample has hundreds of thousands of distinct CDR3 sequences, with about a sixth found just once. The chain joins TRBV7-9 to TRBJ2-6, with D perhaps TRBD1 (6 bases). Sequencing was carried out using PBMCs or a T cell subset sorted from them (not recorded which). The TCR comes from a man aged 18 to 35 who had mild COVID-19 (a few samples of this study predate the infection). Cell type and time point are not known. CDR3 sequence reads: CASSLNPAGVALTF. The CDR3 nucleotides are TGTGCCAGCAGCTTAAATCCGGCAGGGGTCGCCCTGACTTTC.